The sequence of this T cell receptor beta chain was determined in a study of T-cell memory formation after mild COVID-19. Each CDR3 protein is one row after TCRdb ran MiXCR on the 5' RACE reads. Seen here are about 130,000 distinct CDR3 sequences, about 6.5% observed once, and the top ten hold 2% to 2.5%. This clonotype showed up many times. Looked up from germline, CDR1 is SQVTM and CDR2 is ANQGSEA. The CDR3 consists of 14 residues. Trimming took 4 bases from V and 1 from J, leaving 13 bases between them. The rearrangement joins TRBV29-1 to TRBJ1-1; perhaps TRBD1 as D (5 bases). The clonotype originates from an adult woman who had mild COVID-19 (a few samples of this study predate the infection). Cell type and time point are not known. The sequenced material came from PBMCs or a T cell subset sorted from them (not recorded which). CDR3 in DNA: TGCAGCGTTGGGGGGGGAAGGGAGAACACTGAAGCTTTCTTT. Translation: CSVGGGRENTEAFF.